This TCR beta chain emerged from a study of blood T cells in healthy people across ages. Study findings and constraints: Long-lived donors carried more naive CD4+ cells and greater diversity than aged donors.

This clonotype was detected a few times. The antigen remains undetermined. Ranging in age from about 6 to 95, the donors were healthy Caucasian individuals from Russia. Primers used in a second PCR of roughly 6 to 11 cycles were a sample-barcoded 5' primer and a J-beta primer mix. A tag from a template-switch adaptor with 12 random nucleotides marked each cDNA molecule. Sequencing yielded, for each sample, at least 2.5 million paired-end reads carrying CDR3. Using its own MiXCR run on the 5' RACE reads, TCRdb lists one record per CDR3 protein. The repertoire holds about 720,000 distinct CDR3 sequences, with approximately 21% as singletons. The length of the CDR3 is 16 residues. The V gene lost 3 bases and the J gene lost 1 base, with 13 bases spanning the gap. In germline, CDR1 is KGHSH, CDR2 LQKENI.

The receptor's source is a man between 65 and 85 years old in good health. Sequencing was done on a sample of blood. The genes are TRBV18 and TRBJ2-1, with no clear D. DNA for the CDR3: TGTGCCAGCTCACCTCTTCCGCCACCTTCCTACAATGAGCAGTTCTTC. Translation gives CASSPLPPPSYNEQFF.